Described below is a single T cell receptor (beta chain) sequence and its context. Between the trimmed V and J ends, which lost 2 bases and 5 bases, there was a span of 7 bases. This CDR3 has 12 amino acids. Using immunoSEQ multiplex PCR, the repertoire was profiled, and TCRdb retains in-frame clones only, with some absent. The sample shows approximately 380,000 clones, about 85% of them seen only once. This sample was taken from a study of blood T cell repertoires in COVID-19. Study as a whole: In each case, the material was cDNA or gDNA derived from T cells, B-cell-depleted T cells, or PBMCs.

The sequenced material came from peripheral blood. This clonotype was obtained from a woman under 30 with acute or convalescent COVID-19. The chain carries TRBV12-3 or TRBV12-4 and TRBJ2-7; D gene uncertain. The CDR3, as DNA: TGTGCCAGCAGTTTATCCAGTAACGAGCAGTACTTC. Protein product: CASSLSSNEQYF.